Presented here are 26 T cell receptor beta chains from one specimen sequenced in a study of graft-versus-host responses after intestinal transplantation. Antigens for these TCRs are unknown. TCRdb keeps only in-frame clones here, not all; method: immunoSEQ multiplex PCR. The sample holds tens of thousands of clones, around 96% seen once. The source was unstimulated CD8+ T cells sorted from spleen or lymph node cells, collected before intestinal transplant. Source of these receptors: a human donor who received an intestinal transplant.

The chain couples TRBV11-2 to TRBJ2-5; 8 bases align to TRBD1. The CDR3 spans 19 residues. In germline, CDR1 is SGHAT, CDR2 FQNNGV. Germline trimming cut 1 base from V and 2 bases from J; bases unmatched to any gene: 15. The CDR3 DNA reads TGTGCCAGCAGCTTAGTCGATTTCTGGACCGGGACAGGACAAGAGACCCAGTACTTC. It yields the protein CASSLVDFWTGTGQETQYF.

This chain joins TRBV10-3 and TRBJ1-2; maybe TRBD1 (6 bases). The germline V and J ends were trimmed by 10 bases and 4 bases, with 19 bases remaining between them. This CDR3 has 14 residues. The germline V gene encodes CDR1 ENHRY and CDR2 SYGVKD. In nucleotides, the CDR3 is TGTGCCACCAGAAAGAAGGGGGTCCGCTATGGCTACACCTTC. It codes for CATRKKGVRYGYTF.

CDR3 sequence reads: CASSHQLQRYEQYF. CDR3 in DNA: TGTGCCAGCAGCCATCAGTTACAGCGCTACGAGCAGTACTTC. V and J are TRBV14 and TRBJ2-5; D uncertain. The DNA end is a closer match to TRBJ2-7, so the J assignment may be wrong. The CDR3 length is 14 residues. Germline V gives CDR1 SGHDN, CDR2 FVKESK.

The J gene is TRBJ2-3, the V gene TRBV9, with D unresolved. With 0 bases removed from V and 5 bases from J, the gap between germline ends came to 13 bases. The CDR3 length is 15 residues. Per germline, CDR1 SGDLS and CDR2 YYNGEE. Here the CDR3 DNA reads TGTGCCAGCAGCGTAGCGTCCCACGCAAGAGATACGCAGTATTTT. Translation: CASSVASHARDTQYF.

CDR3 DNA sequence: TGCAGCGTTGAAGTTACTAGCGGGGGAGAGCAGTTCTTC. It encodes CSVEVTSGGEQFF. The rearrangement uses TRBV29-1 and TRBJ2-1; TRBD2 agrees at 11 bases. Germline CDR1 reads SQVTM; CDR2 reads ANQGSEA. V shed 1 base, J shed 10 bases, and the junction held 3 bases outside the gene matches. This CDR3 comprises 13 residues.

V usage is TRBV6-1 and J usage is TRBJ2-7, with 8 nucleotides matching TRBD1. This CDR3 is 14 amino acids long. Germline CDR1 MNHNS, CDR2 SASEGT. Trimming removed 5 bases from V and 3 bases from J; junction bases left unmatched: 6. The CDR3 DNA follows: TGTGCCAGCAGTCAGACAGGGGTCGACTACGAGCAGTACTTC. Amino acids: CASSQTGVDYEQYF.

This clone was picked up one time. The chain carries TRBV6-5 and TRBJ2-5, with 11 bases that match TRBD2. The length of the CDR3 is 14 residues. Germline-derived CDR1 and CDR2 are MNHEY and SVGAGI. J was trimmed by 5 bases and V by 7 bases; bases with no gene match: 6. The CDR3, as DNA: TGTGCCAGCACCTCTAGCGGGAGGAGGGAGACCCAGTACTTC. Encoded protein: CASTSSGRRETQYF.

The rearrangement joins TRBV29-1 to TRBJ1-1, with a tentative D call TRBD1 (6 bases). CDR1 SQVTM and CDR2 ANQGSEA come from the germline V gene. With 3 bases removed from V and 1 base from J, the gap between germline ends came to 12 bases. CDR3 length: 14 residues. In nucleotides, the CDR3 is TGCAGCGTTGATAAGGGGGGGACGAACACTGAAGCTTTCTTT. Its protein product is CSVDKGGTNTEAFF.

The rearrangement uses TRBV7-9 and TRBJ1-6, with D possibly TRBD1 on 5 matching bases. Trimming removed 3 bases from V and 5 bases from J, with 8 bases in between. Germline CDR1 is SEHNR and CDR2 is FQNEAQ (reference sequence). The CDR3 loop spans 14 amino acids. CDR3 coding DNA: TGTGCCAGCAGCTTGGGACCGAATAATTCACCCCTCCACTTT. This translates into CASSLGPNNSPLHF.

CDR3 coding DNA: TGTGCCAGTACCACGTCTCCCTTCGAAAGACAGCTACTTCGTGAAAAACTGTTTTTT. As protein: CASTTSPFERQLLREKLFF. The rearrangement joins TRBV19 to TRBJ1-4; TRBD1 is a possible D gene (5 bases). Germline-derived CDR1 and CDR2 are LNHDA and SQIVND (reference sequence). The length of the CDR3 is 19 residues. Between the trimmed V and J ends, which lost 7 bases and 7 bases, there was a span of 31 bases.

The genes are TRBV11-1 and TRBJ2-7, with D possibly TRBD1 on 6 matching bases. The CDR3 covers 13 residues. Germline V gene lookup returns CDR1 SGHAT and CDR2 FQDESV (reference sequence). Deletions cut 3 bases from V and 6 bases from J, with 12 bases between. CDR3 bases: TGTGCCAGCAGCTTCCAGGGGCCTTCCGAGCAGTACTTC. It encodes CASSFQGPSEQYF. The full variable domain, completed using reference TRBV11-1 and TRBJ2-7, is EAEVAQSPRYKITEKSQAVAFWCDPISGHATLYWYRQILGQGPELLVQFQDESVVDDSQLPKDRFSAERLKGVDSTLKIQPAELGDSAMYLCASSFQGPSEQYFGPGTRLTVT.

The chain employs TRBV7-2 and TRBJ2-3; D unresolved. The V gene lost 2 bases and the J gene lost 1 base, with 7 bases spanning the gap. Germline V gene sequence: CDR1 SGHTA, CDR2 FQGNSA. The CDR3 has 14 amino acids. The CDR3 region has the DNA TGTGCCAGCAGCTTATCGGTGGGCACAGATACGCAGTATTTT. This codes for CASSLSVGTDTQYF.

The chain is built from TRBV4-2 and TRBJ2-4; D remains unclear. Deletions cut 0 bases from V and 5 bases from J, with 5 bases between. CDR1 is LGHNA and CDR2 is YNFKEQ in the germline V gene. The CDR3 runs 13 residues. The CDR3 region has the DNA TGTGCCAGCAGCCAAGACCAGGAAAACATTCAGTACTTC. Its protein product is CASSQDQENIQYF.

The genes are TRBV6-5 and TRBJ2-4; no definite D call. Trimming took 6 bases from V and 0 from J, leaving 9 bases between them. Germline V CDR1 and CDR2: MNHEY, SVGAGI. There are 14 residues in the CDR3. CDR3 in amino acids: CASRAGLAKNIQYF. CDR3 DNA sequence: TGTGCCAGCAGGGCAGGTCTAGCCAAAAACATTCAGTACTTC.

The chain couples TRBV5-4 to TRBJ1-4; tentative D call: TRBD1 (5 bases). Germline lookup yields CDR1 SGHNT and CDR2 YYREEE (reference sequence). V gave up 2 bases and J gave up 3 bases, with 8 bases separating them. The CDR3 covers 14 residues. CDR3 residues: CASSFWGANEKLFF. For the CDR3, the DNA is TGTGCCAGCAGCTTTTGGGGGGCTAATGAAAAACTGTTTTTT.

The chain employs TRBV9 and TRBJ2-2; D possibly uses TRBD1 or TRBD2 (5 bases each). Trimming pared 4 bases from V and 5 bases from J, leaving 18 bases between. This CDR3 has 16 amino acids. Germline V CDR1 and CDR2: SGDLS, YYNGEE. In DNA form, the CDR3 reads TGTGCCAGCAGCCCTCCCAGGGACCGCGAGACCGGGGAGCTGTTTTTT. Its translation is CASSPPRDRETGELFF.

The V call is TRBV2, the J call TRBJ2-1; TRBD1 matches at 7 bases. Germline CDR1 and CDR2: SNHLY and FYNNEI. V shed 3 bases and J 3 bases; nucleotides not matched to a gene: 2. The CDR3 totals 14 residues. CDR3 nucleotide sequence: TGTGCCAGCAGTGAGGGGACAGACTACAATGAGCAGTTCTTC. This sequence encodes CASSEGTDYNEQFF.

A single count supports this clone. V gene TRBV6-6 combines with J gene TRBJ1-2; 8 bases map to TRBD1. The CDR3 is 16 amino acids. Trimming took 3 bases from V and 4 from J; bases not matched to a gene: 10. In germline, CDR1 is MNHNY, CDR2 SVGAGI (reference sequence). CDR3: CASSYARGDRGYGYTF. The CDR3 DNA sequence: TGTGCCAGCAGTTATGCTCGTGGCGACAGGGGCTATGGCTACACCTTC.

The chain carries TRBV14 and TRBJ1-1; D unclear. This CDR3 region has 12 residues. Germline assignment: CDR1 SGHDN and CDR2 FVKESK. Trimming stripped 7 bases from V and 1 base from J, with 7 bases between. CDR3 sequence: CASNYGNTEAFF. The CDR3 nucleotides are TGTGCCAGCAACTACGGGAACACTGAAGCTTTCTTT.

This chain joins TRBV27 and TRBJ2-5, with 7 bases matching TRBD1. CDR3 length: 14 residues. Germline assignment: CDR1 MNHEY and CDR2 SMNVEV (reference sequence). J lost 4 bases, V lost 5 bases, and 7 bases had no gene match. CDR3 nucleotide sequence: TGTGCCAGCAGTCCGGGACAGAAAGGAGAGACCCAGTACTTC. Amino acid sequence: CASSPGQKGETQYF.

This CDR3 reads CASSPHYEQYF. CDR3 nucleotides: TGTGCCAGCAGCCCGCACTACGAGCAGTACTTC. The chain couples TRBV7-9 to TRBJ2-7; D gene uncertain. The CDR3 consists of 11 residues. From germline, CDR1 is SEHNR and CDR2 FQNEAQ (reference sequence). Deletions cut 5 bases from V and 3 bases from J, with 5 bases between.

V usage is TRBV28 and J usage is TRBJ1-3; D is unclear. V dropped 5 bases and J dropped 2 bases, with 16 bases sitting between them. Germline V gene sequence: CDR1 MDHEN, CDR2 SYDVKM. The CDR3 has 16 residues. The chain's CDR3 is CASSRPRGLAGNTIYF. The CDR3 coding sequence is TGTGCCAGCAGTCGACCCCGGGGTCTAGCTGGAAACACCATATATTTT. Full variable domain (outside the CDR3, taken from reference TRBV28 and TRBJ1-3): DVKVTQSSRYLVKRTGEKVFLECVQDMDHENMFWYRQDPGLGLRLIYFSYDVKMKEKGDIPEGYSVSREKKERFSLILESASTNQTSMYLCASSRPRGLAGNTIYFGEGSWLTVV.

The chain uses TRBV7-9 and TRBJ2-1; 10 positions match TRBD2. The length of the CDR3 is 19 residues. V shed 2 bases, J shed 3 bases, and the junction held 13 bases outside the gene matches. Germline loops: CDR1 SEHNR, CDR2 FQNEAQ (reference sequence). This chain's CDR3 is CASSLLVAGGQNIYNEQFF. The CDR3 nucleotides are TGTGCCAGCAGCTTATTGGTAGCGGGAGGCCAAAATATCTACAATGAGCAGTTCTTC.

This chain joins TRBV30 and TRBJ1-1; D perhaps matches TRBD1 (6 bases). The CDR3 has 15 amino acids. V lost 0 bases to trimming and J lost 4 bases, with 15 bases between them. Germline CDR1 is GTSNPN and CDR2 is SVGIG (reference sequence). DNA of the CDR3: TGTGCCTGGAGTGTACTTTGGCAGGGGCCCACTGAAGCTTTCTTT. Protein: CAWSVLWQGPTEAFF.

This rearrangement joins TRBV27 to TRBJ2-1, with 15 bases that match TRBD2. The J segment lost 8 bases and the V segment lost 4 bases, leaving 6 bases of the junction unmatched. Germline values: CDR1 MNHEY, CDR2 SMNVEV (reference sequence). CDR3 length equals 16 residues. The CDR3 sequence: CASSSPGTSGRYEQFF. DNA for the CDR3: TGTGCCAGCAGTTCCCCAGGGACTAGCGGGAGGTATGAGCAGTTCTTC.

The V gene is TRBV28, the J gene TRBJ2-3, with unresolved D. The CDR3 is made up of 16 amino acids. V was pared by 1 base and J by 2 bases, with 13 bases between. Germline V lookup: CDR1 MDHEN, CDR2 SYDVKM. Here the CDR3 reads CASSLSPDDDTDTQYF. The CDR3, as DNA: TGTGCCAGCAGTTTATCCCCGGACGATGACACAGATACGCAGTATTTT.